The 12 T cell receptor beta chains listed next were all sequenced from one sample in a study of glioma-infiltrating T cells. Amplification of TCR alpha and beta CDR3 regions from RNA used iRepertoire nested multiplex PCR. In TCRdb, the multiplex PCR reads were re-called with MiXCR into one record per CDR3 protein. The sample shows about 140,000 distinct CDR3 sequences, 39% of them seen only once. The sample taken for sequencing was glioma tissue, nonneoplastic brain tissue, or PBMCs (not recorded which). The receptors here all came from a human donor with low-grade glioma or glioblastoma, undergoing nonglioma brain surgery, or in good health (not recorded which).

V usage is TRBV6-5 and J usage is TRBJ2-7, with TRBD1 as a possible D gene (5 bases). CDR3 size: 15 residues. V dropped 3 bases and J dropped 6 bases, with 18 bases sitting between them. The germline CDR1 and CDR2 sequences are MNHEY and SVGAGI. The CDR3 sequence: CASSYGDSPTPEQYF. CDR3 DNA sequence: TGTGCCAGCAGTTATGGTGACAGTCCCACCCCCGAGCAGTACTTC.

This clonotype turned up a few times. The chain links TRBV28 to TRBJ2-1; D may be TRBD1 (7 bases). Deletions cut 8 bases from V and 7 bases from J, with 18 bases between. The CDR3 consists of 14 residues. Germline V gives CDR1 MDHEN, CDR2 SYDVKM. CDR3 sequence (DNA): TGTGCCAGCGGGCGGGACAGCTATACAAATGAGCAGTTCTTC. Protein sequence: CASGRDSYTNEQFF.

The CDR3 reads CATSDHSNYGYTF. The CDR3 DNA reads TGTGCCACCAGTGATCACAGTAACTATGGCTACACCTTC. The gene calls are TRBV24-1 and TRBJ1-2, with no clear D. The CDR3 has 13 amino acids. V lost 3 bases and J lost 1, with 5 bases in between. In germline, CDR1 is KGHDR, CDR2 SFDVKD.

The chain links TRBV27 to TRBJ1-2; 7 nucleotides agree with TRBD1. Germline loops: CDR1 MNHEY, CDR2 SMNVEV (reference sequence). The ends lost 5 bases at V and 7 bases at J; junction bases unmatched: 10. The CDR3 is 14 residues long. The CDR3 DNA is TGTGCCAGCAGTGAAACAGGGGAAAGGAGTGGCTACACCTTC. Translating gives CASSETGERSGYTF.

V and J are TRBV2 and TRBJ2-5; D is perhaps TRBD1 (7 bases). The CDR3 spans 16 residues. Germline loops: CDR1 SNHLY, CDR2 FYNNEI. Trimming pared 3 bases from V and 0 bases from J, leaving 14 bases between. The CDR3 sequence is CASSDRGTQYQETQYF. The CDR3 nucleotides read TGTGCCAGCAGTGACAGGGGGACTCAGTACCAAGAGACCCAGTACTTC.

J is TRBJ2-3 and V is TRBV6-1, with D unclear. In germline, CDR1 is MNHNS, CDR2 SASEGT. The V end was cut by 6 bases, the J end by 5 bases, with 12 bases between. This CDR3 comprises 13 residues. DNA of the CDR3: TGTGCCAGCAGCTCCGGCTTAGGAGATACGCAGTATTTT. This sequence encodes CASSSGLGDTQYF.

The chain has TRBV7-2 and TRBJ2-7; no definite D call. V was shortened by 2 bases and J by 2 bases, with 10 bases between the two germline ends. This CDR3 contains 14 residues. Germline V gene lookup returns CDR1 SGHTA and CDR2 FQGNSA. DNA of the CDR3: TGTGCCAGCAGCTTATCGCGTCAGACCTACGAGCAGTACTTC. As protein: CASSLSRQTYEQYF.

The chain is built from TRBV20-1 and TRBJ1-3; TRBD1 might be the D (6 bases). V was pared by 1 base and J by 2 bases, with 9 bases between. CDR1 is DFQATT, CDR2 SNEGSKA, per germline (reference sequence). The CDR3 sequence is 14 residues long. CDR3 sequence reads: CSARAGGPGNTIYF. The CDR3 DNA follows: TGCAGTGCTAGAGCTGGGGGGCCTGGAAACACCATATATTTT.

The chain carries TRBV2 and TRBJ2-5; 8 positions match TRBD2. Germline V gene lookup returns CDR1 SNHLY and CDR2 FYNNEI. With V trimmed by 5 bases and J by 11 bases, 10 bases remained unmatched. There are 13 residues in the CDR3. The CDR3 sequence: CASSSGTRGKQYF. The DNA of the CDR3 is TGTGCCAGCAGTTCCGGGACTAGAGGCAAGCAGTACTTC.

J is TRBJ1-6 and V is TRBV28; D is perhaps TRBD1 (5 bases). Trimming stripped 5 bases from V and 6 bases from J, with 17 bases between. The germline gives CDR1 MDHEN, CDR2 SYDVKM. CDR3 length: 16 residues. The CDR3 bases are TGTGCCAGCAGTCCCTTTTCAGGGCTGGGTAATTCACCCCTCCACTTT. Encoded protein: CASSPFSGLGNSPLHF.

V gene TRBV7-2 combines with J gene TRBJ2-1; D unresolved. Trimming took off 1 base at V and 5 bases at J, with 12 bases between the two ends. CDR3 size: 15 residues. Germline V gene lookup returns CDR1 SGHTA and CDR2 FQGNSA. The CDR3 nucleotides are TGTGCCAGCAGCTTAGACAGCCTCCCTAACAATGAGCAGTTCTTC. Translating gives CASSLDSLPNNEQFF. Using reference TRBV7-2 and TRBJ2-1 for the parts outside the CDR3, the full variable domain is GAGVSQSPSNKVTEKGKDVELRCDPISGHTALYWYRQSLGQGLEFLIYFQGNSAPDKSGLPSDRFSAERTGGSVSTLTIQRTQQEDSAVYLCASSLDSLPNNEQFFGPGTRLTVL.

The sample holds a few counts of this clonotype. The genes are TRBV28 and TRBJ1-5; D may be TRBD1 (5 bases). The ends were cut back, 5 bases at V and 7 bases at J, with 9 bases in the middle. The CDR3 is 12 amino acids. Germline CDR1 is MDHEN and CDR2 is SYDVKM. The CDR3 DNA is TGTGCCAGCAGTCGGGGGAAGCAGCCCCAGCATTTT. As protein: CASSRGKQPQHF.